The entry that follows covers one T cell receptor (beta chain) sequence. Using immunoSEQ multiplex PCR, the repertoire was profiled, and TCRdb retains in-frame clones only, with some absent. The data contain 70,000 to 95,000 clones, 93% of them singletons. The CDR3 loop spans 15 amino acids. The trim removed 3 bases at V and 1 base at J, leaving 5 bases unmatched. Germline assignment: CDR1 SGHRS and CDR2 YFSETQ. The sample is drawn from a study of T cell changes during pregnancy in multiple sclerosis. The sequence derives from a female donor with multiple sclerosis, enrolled in a pregnancy study. V and J are TRBV5-1 and TRBJ1-1, with 8 positions matching TRBD1. The sample here was peripheral blood, taken in the second trimester of pregnancy. This CDR3 reads CASSSQGAKNTEAFF. The CDR3 region has the DNA TGCGCCAGCAGCTCGCAGGGGGCGAAGAACACTGAAGCTTTCTTT.